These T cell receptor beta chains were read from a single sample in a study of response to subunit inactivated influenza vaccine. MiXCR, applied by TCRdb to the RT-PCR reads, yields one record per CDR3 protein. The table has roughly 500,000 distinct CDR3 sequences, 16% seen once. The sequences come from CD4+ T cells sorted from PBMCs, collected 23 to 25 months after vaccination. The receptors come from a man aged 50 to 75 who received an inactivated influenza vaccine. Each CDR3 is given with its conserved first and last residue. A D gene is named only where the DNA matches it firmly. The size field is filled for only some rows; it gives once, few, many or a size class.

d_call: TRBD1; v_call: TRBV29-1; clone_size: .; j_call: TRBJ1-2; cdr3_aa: CSVDRTGSNYGYTF; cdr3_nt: TGCAGCGTTGACCGGACAGGGTCTAACTATGGCTACACCTTC
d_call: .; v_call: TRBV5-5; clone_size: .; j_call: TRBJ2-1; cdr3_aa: CASSLPSYNEQFF; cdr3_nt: TGTGCCAGCAGCTTGCCCTCCTACAATGAGCAGTTCTTC
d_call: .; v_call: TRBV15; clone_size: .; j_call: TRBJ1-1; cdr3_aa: CATSRAKNTEAFF; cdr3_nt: TGTGCCACCAGCAGAGCCAAGAACACTGAAGCTTTCTTT
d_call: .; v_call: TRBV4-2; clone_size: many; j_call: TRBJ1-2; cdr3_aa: CASTPDAKTNYGYTF; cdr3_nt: TGTGCCAGCACCCCCGACGCCAAGACTAACTATGGCTACACCTTC
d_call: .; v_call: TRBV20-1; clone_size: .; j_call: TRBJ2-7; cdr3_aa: CSARDRGTSVGQYF; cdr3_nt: TGCAGTGCTAGAGATCGGGGGACTTCGGTGGGGCAGTACTTC
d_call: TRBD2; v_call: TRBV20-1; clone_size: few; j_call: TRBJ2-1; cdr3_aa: CSAARTSADEQFF; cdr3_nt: TGCAGTGCTGCTCGAACTAGCGCCGATGAGCAGTTCTTC
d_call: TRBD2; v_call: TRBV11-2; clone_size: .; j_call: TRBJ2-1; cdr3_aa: CASSFSLAGAPTSSYNEQFF; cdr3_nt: TGTGCCAGCAGCTTCAGTCTAGCGGGAGCTCCGACGAGTTCCTACAATGAGCAGTTCTTC
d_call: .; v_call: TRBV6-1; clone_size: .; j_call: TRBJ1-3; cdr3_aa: CATIRDSSGNTIYF; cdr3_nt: TGTGCCACCATCAGGGATTCCTCTGGAAACACCATATATTTT
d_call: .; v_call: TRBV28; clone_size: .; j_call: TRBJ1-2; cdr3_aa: CASSLAGQSELYGYTF; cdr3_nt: TGTGCCAGCAGTTTGGCTGGACAGTCGGAACTCTATGGCTACACCTTC
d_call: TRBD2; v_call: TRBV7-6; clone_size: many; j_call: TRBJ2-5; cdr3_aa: CASSLGRLAGTGETQYF; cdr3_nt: TGTGCCAGCAGCTTAGGGCGACTAGCGGGAACGGGGGAGACCCAGTACTTC